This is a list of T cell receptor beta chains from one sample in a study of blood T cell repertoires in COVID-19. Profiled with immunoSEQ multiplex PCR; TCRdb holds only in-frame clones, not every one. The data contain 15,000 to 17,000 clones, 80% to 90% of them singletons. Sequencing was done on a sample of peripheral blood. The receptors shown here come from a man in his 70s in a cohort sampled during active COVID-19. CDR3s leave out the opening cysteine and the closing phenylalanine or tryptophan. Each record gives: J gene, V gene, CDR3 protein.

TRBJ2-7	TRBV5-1	ASSLGVSQREANSYEQY
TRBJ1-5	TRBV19	ASSMGVSNQPQH
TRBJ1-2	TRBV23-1	ASSQCLQGAIYGYT
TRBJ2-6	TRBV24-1	ATSDLGREGAGANVLT
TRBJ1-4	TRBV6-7	ARDRETKEKLF
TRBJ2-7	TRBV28	ASSGDRGRYEQY
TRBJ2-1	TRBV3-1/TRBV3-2	ASSQSGLAEAVSPHEQF
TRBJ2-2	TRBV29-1	SVEGRTSGGNTGELF
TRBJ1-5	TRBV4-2	ASSQAPSSQPQH
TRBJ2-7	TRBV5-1	ASSLGGSGMHEQY
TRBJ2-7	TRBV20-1	SGGILGEQY
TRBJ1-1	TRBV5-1	ASSLVGSGDEAF
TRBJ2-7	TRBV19	ASSIGQGLTYEQY
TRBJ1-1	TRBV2	ASMVQLNTEAF